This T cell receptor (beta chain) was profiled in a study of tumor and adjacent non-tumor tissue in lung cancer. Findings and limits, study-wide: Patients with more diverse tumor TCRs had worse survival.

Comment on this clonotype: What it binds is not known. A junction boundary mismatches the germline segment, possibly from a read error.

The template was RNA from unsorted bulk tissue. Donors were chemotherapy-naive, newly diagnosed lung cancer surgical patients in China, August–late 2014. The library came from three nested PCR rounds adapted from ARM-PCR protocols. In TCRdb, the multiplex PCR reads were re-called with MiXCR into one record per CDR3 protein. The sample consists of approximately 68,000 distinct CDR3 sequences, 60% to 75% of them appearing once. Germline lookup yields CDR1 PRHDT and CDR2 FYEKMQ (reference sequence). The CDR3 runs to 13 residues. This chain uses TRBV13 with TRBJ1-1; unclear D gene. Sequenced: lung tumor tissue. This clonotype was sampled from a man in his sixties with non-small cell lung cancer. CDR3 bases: TGTGCCAACAGCTTAGAGGGAAATACTGAGGCTTTCTTT. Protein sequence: CANSLEGNTEAFF.